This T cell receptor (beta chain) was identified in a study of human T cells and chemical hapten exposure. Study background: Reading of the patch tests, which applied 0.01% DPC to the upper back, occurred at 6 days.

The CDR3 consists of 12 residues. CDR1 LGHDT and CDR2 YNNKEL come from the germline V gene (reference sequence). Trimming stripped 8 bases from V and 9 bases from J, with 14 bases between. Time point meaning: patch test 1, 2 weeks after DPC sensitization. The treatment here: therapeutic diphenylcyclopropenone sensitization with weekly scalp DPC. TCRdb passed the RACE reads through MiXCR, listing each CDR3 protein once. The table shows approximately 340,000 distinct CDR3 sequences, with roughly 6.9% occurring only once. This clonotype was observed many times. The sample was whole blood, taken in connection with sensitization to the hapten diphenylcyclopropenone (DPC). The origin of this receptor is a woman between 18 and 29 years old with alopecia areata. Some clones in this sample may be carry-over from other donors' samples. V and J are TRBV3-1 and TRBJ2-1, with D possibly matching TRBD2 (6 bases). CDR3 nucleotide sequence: TGTGCCAGCCTATCTAGCGCGAGTGAGCAGTTCTTC. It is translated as CASLSSASEQFF.